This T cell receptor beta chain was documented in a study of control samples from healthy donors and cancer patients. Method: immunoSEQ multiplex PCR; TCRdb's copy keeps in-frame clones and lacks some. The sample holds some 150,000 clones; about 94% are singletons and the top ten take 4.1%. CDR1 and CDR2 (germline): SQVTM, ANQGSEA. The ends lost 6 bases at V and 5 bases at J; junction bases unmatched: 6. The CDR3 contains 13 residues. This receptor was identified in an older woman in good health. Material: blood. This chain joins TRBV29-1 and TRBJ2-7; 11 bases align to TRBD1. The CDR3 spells CSVADRGHHEQYF. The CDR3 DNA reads TGCAGCGTAGCGGACAGGGGGCATCACGAGCAGTACTTC.